Listed below are T cell receptor beta chains from one sample, sequenced in a study of T-cell reconstitution after alpha-beta-depleted transplantation in children. A single record per CDR3 protein comes from TCRdb applying MiXCR to the PCR reads. The sample shows over 150,000 distinct CDR3 sequences, about 7% of them seen only once. Sequencing was performed on PBMCs, taken before TCRalphabeta/CD19-depleted stem cell transplant. The source of these receptors is a boy younger than 10 with acute lymphoblastic leukemia, due to receive a stem cell transplant. The CDR3 runs from the conserved cysteine through the conserved F or W. D genes are given only for firm matches. Size values are once, few and many counts, or a class for expanded clones, and some rows have none.

j_call | v_call | d_call | clone_size | cdr3_nt | cdr3_aa
TRBJ2-5 | TRBV7-2 | . | many | TGTGCCAGCAGCTTATATTCAGGGAAAGAGACCCAGTACTTC | CASSLYSGKETQYF
TRBJ2-1 | TRBV6-2/TRBV6-3 | TRBD1 | . | TGTGCCAGCAGATTATTCCCTAGGGACAGCTCGGAGCAGTTCTTC | CASRLFPRDSSEQFF
TRBJ2-7 | TRBV5-1 | . | many | TGCGCCAGCAGCTCTTTGGACTACGAGCAGTACTTC | CASSSLDYEQYF
TRBJ2-7 | TRBV7-9 | . | many | TGTGCCAGCAGCTTGGAGGGGAGTCGGGACGAGCAGTACTTC | CASSLEGSRDEQYF
TRBJ1-6 | TRBV3-1 | . | . | TGTGCCAGCAGCCAAGCTGGGGCAGGCGTTGAATCACCCCTCCACTTT | CASSQAGAGVESPLHF
TRBJ2-2 | TRBV4-2 | TRBD2 | . | TGTGCCAGCAGCCCCGAATCCCCTGGAGCGGGGGCCCTCACCGGGGAGCTGTTTTTT | CASSPESPGAGALTGELFF
TRBJ1-2 | TRBV20-1 | . | few | TGCAGTGCTCCCGGACAGACCTATGGCTACACCTTC | CSAPGQTYGYTF
TRBJ1-2 | TRBV7-2 | TRBD1 | . | TGTGCCAGCAGCTACCTCGACGACAGGGTAAATGGCTACACCTTC | CASSYLDDRVNGYTF
TRBJ2-1 | TRBV28 | . | many | TGTGCCAGCAGTTTCGGTGTCTATGAGCAGTTCTTC | CASSFGVYEQFF
TRBJ2-7 | TRBV28 | . | many | TGTGCCAGCAGCGCCAGGGTACGCAGCTCCTACGAGCAGTACTTC | CASSARVRSSYEQYF
TRBJ2-2 | TRBV5-1 | TRBD1 | . | TGCGCCAGGTGGACAGGGGAAACCGGGGAGCTGTTTTTT | CARWTGETGELFF
TRBJ1-5 | TRBV12-3/TRBV12-4 | . | many | TGTGCCAGCAGTTTCGACAGGTACAATCAGCCCCAGCATTTT | CASSFDRYNQPQHF
TRBJ2-5 | TRBV6-1 | TRBD2 | . | TGTGCCACCCAAATGGTGGTAGCGGGACAAGAGACCCAGTACTTC | CATQMVVAGQETQYF
TRBJ2-3 | TRBV7-2 | TRBD2 | many | TGTGCCAGCAGCCTCCAAGCGGGAGGGGCAGATACGCAGTATTTT | CASSLQAGGADTQYF
TRBJ2-1 | TRBV11-3 | TRBD2 | few | TGTGCCAGCAGCCTACTTCTAGCGGGAGCATACAATGAGCAGTTCTTC | CASSLLLAGAYNEQFF
TRBJ2-7 | TRBV28 | . | many | TGTGCCAGCAGTCTCGTTGGGACGGTGGGCTACGAGCAGTACTTC | CASSLVGTVGYEQYF
TRBJ1-1 | TRBV6-5 | TRBD1 | few | TGTGCCAGCAACTCTCTCCGGACAGGGAACACTGAAGCTTTCTTT | CASNSLRTGNTEAFF
TRBJ2-7 | TRBV20-1 | . | many | TGCAGTGCTAGAGAGATGTCTGGAGCCCCGAGCTCCTACGAGCAGTACTTC | CSAREMSGAPSSYEQYF
TRBJ2-7 | TRBV2 | . | many | TGTGCCAGCAGAACCGGGACGCCGGCCTACGAGCAGTACTTC | CASRTGTPAYEQYF
TRBJ2-5 | TRBV5-1 | . | many | TGCGCCAGCAGCCTCGCTTCGGGGGAAGAGACCCAGTACTTC | CASSLASGEETQYF
TRBJ1-5 | TRBV4-1 | . | . | TGCGCCATCAGCCAAGATTTAGGTCAGCCCCAGCATTTT | CAISQDLGQPQHF
TRBJ2-3 | TRBV12-5 | TRBD1 | . | TGTGCTAGTGGTTTTTCTTCCCGGGACAGGGGCACAGATACGCAGTATTTT | CASGFSSRDRGTDTQYF
TRBJ2-1 | TRBV7-8 | TRBD1 | many | TGTGCCAGCAGCCCGCCGACAGGGATCAATGAGCAGTTCTTC | CASSPPTGINEQFF
TRBJ2-5 | TRBV20-1 | . | . | TGCAGTGCTCCTAGCGTGCCCCAAGAGACCCAGTACTTC | CSAPSVPQETQYF
TRBJ2-1 | TRBV4-3 | TRBD1 | . | TGCGCCAGCAGCCAAGACAGGGGGCGAGACAATGAGCAGTTCTTC | CASSQDRGRDNEQFF
TRBJ1-1 | TRBV10-3 | . | few | TGTGCCCTCAGTTTATCAGGGCTGCAGGGGATGAACACTGAAGCTTTCTTT | CALSLSGLQGMNTEAFF
TRBJ1-1 | TRBV28 | . | . | TGTGCCAGCAGTACCGGACAGTTAAACCCTGAAGCTTTCTTT | CASSTGQLNPEAFF
TRBJ2-7 | TRBV27 | . | . | TGTGCCAGCAGTTTCGCTTACCCGGACGGGGGGCAGTACTTC | CASSFAYPDGGQYF
TRBJ2-4 | TRBV28 | TRBD2 | many | TGTGCCAGCAGTTTACCCGGGAGGGTCAAAAACATTCAGTACTTC | CASSLPGRVKNIQYF
TRBJ1-5 | TRBV29-1 | . | many | TGCAGCGCGTCAGGGGCAGATCAGCCCCAGCATTTT | CSASGADQPQHF
TRBJ1-1 | TRBV29-1 | . | many | TGCAGCGTTGGGGGGGGACCGAACACTGAAGCTTTCTTT | CSVGGGPNTEAFF
TRBJ1-4 | TRBV11-2 | . | many | TGTGCCAGCAGCTTACTCAGGGGCTGGGATGAAAAACTGTTTTTT | CASSLLRGWDEKLFF
TRBJ1-2 | TRBV28 | TRBD1 | many | TGTGCCAGCAGTTTATGGACAGGGGAGGCCTATGGCTACACCTTC | CASSLWTGEAYGYTF
TRBJ2-7 | TRBV28 | TRBD1 | many | TGTGCCAGTCCGAAGGGGACAGGGGTCGACGAGCAGTACTTC | CASPKGTGVDEQYF
TRBJ2-1 | TRBV9 | TRBD1 | few | TGTGCCAGCAGCGTGGAGAACAGGGGCAATGAGCAGTTCTTC | CASSVENRGNEQFF
TRBJ1-1 | TRBV12-3/TRBV12-4 | TRBD1 | many | TGTGCCAGCAGCCCACAGGGGGCAGGGAACACTGAAGCTTTCTTT | CASSPQGAGNTEAFF
TRBJ2-2 | TRBV12-3/TRBV12-4 | TRBD1 | many | TGTGCCTTTGGGACAGGGATCGGGGAGCTGTTTTTT | CAFGTGIGELFF
TRBJ2-7 | TRBV20-1 | . | . | TGCAGTGCTAGAGAGTCGGGCGGGATATACGAGCAGTACTTC | CSARESGGIYEQYF
TRBJ2-5 | TRBV6-5 | TRBD2 | few | TGTGCCAGCAGTTGGGTAGCGGGAGTGGGGCAAGAGACCCAGTACTTC | CASSWVAGVGQETQYF
TRBJ2-1 | TRBV7-2 | TRBD2 | many | TGTGCCAGCAGCTTACTAGCGGGGGGGCATAATGAGCAGTTCTTC | CASSLLAGGHNEQFF
TRBJ2-3 | TRBV21-1 | . | many | TGTGCCAGCAGCAATAACGGGGAAACAGATACGCAGTATTTT | CASSNNGETDTQYF
TRBJ2-1 | TRBV5-1 | TRBD2 | many | TGCGCCAGCAGCCTTCAGAGCGGGGGGATTAACAATGAGCAGTTCTTC | CASSLQSGGINNEQFF
TRBJ2-2 | TRBV5-1 | TRBD1 | many | TGCGCCAGCAGCGGGACAGGTGTGAACACCGGGGAGCTGTTTTTT | CASSGTGVNTGELFF
TRBJ2-1 | TRBV29-1 | . | many | TGCAGCGTTGCCTTAACCGGGAAAAGCTCCTACAATGAGCAGTTCTTC | CSVALTGKSSYNEQFF
TRBJ1-5 | TRBV15 | TRBD1 | few | TGTGCCACCAGCGGGTATACAGGGGGCGACCCTCAGCCCCAGCATTTT | CATSGYTGGDPQPQHF
TRBJ2-3 | TRBV25-1 | . | many | TGTGCCAGCAGTGAGGCTGGGTTCACAGATACGCAGTATTTT | CASSEAGFTDTQYF
TRBJ2-5 | TRBV20-1 | TRBD2 | few | TGCAGTGCGCCAACTAGCGGGAGAGAGACCCAGTACTTC | CSAPTSGRETQYF
TRBJ2-5 | TRBV18 | TRBD1 | few | TGTGCCAGCTCACCACCGCCGGACAGGGCATGGAAGACCCAGTACTTC | CASSPPPDRAWKTQYF